The present TCR beta chain was sequenced within a study of blood T cell repertoires in COVID-19. Across the whole study: Acute-phase and convalescent COVID-19 samples originated in the United States, Italy and Spain. In each case, the material was cDNA or gDNA derived from T cells, B-cell-depleted T cells, or PBMCs.

A Seattle source enrolled patients during active infection and followed them longitudinally. Germline-derived CDR1 and CDR2 are LNHDA and SQIVND (reference sequence). This CDR3 is 15 amino acids long. V gave up 10 bases and J gave up 3 bases; unmatched junction bases: 12. The table came from immunoSEQ multiplex PCR; TCRdb's copy has only in-frame clones and leaves some out. The sample comprises fewer than 400,000 clones, 85% to 90% of which are singletons, and 1.8% rests with the top ten. Material for sequencing was peripheral blood. This sequence was found in a woman in her 30s with COVID-19, enrolled during active disease. V is TRBV19 and J is TRBJ2-1; 7 bases are shared with TRBD1. The CDR3 spells CATAGGRNLYNEQFF. Written as DNA, the CDR3 is TGTGCCACTGCAGGGGGAAGAAACCTCTACAATGAGCAGTTCTTC.